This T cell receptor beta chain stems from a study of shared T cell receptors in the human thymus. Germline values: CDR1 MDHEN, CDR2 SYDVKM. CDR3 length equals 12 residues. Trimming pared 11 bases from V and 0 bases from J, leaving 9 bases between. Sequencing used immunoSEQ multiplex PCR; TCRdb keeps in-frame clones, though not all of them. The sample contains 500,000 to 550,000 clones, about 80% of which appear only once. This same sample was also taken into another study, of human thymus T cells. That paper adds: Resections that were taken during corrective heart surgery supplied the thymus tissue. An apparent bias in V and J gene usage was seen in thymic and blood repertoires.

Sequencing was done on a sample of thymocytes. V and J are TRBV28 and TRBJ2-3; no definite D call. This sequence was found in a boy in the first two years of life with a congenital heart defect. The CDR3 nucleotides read TGTGCCGTTACGACTAGCACAGATACGCAGTATTTT. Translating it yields CAVTTSTDTQYF.